These T cell receptor beta chains were read from a single sample in a study of blood T cell repertoires in COVID-19. The table came from immunoSEQ multiplex PCR; TCRdb's copy has only in-frame clones and leaves some out. This sample yields approximately 210,000 clones, of which almost 90% are seen a single time; 14% to 15% belongs to the top ten. What was sequenced was PBMCs or T cells enriched from blood (not recorded which). These receptors were taken from a woman in her forties or fifties with acute COVID-19. Both conserved end residues are part of each CDR3. The D gene is left open where the match is weak. Clone size is stated in some rows and not others, as once, few, many or a class when expanded.

>TRBJ2-2|.|TRBD1|TRBV7-3
TGTGCCAGCAGCGCCCGGGACAGGGGAAACACCGGGGAGCTGTTTTTT
CASSARDRGNTGELFF
>TRBJ1-6|once|TRBD1|TRBV5-4
TGTGCCAGCAGGGGGGGACAGGGAAGTAATTCACCCCTCCACTTT
CASRGGQGSNSPLHF
>TRBJ2-7|.|TRBD2|TRBV6-1
TGTGCCAGCAGTGAACGGCTAGCGGGAGTACGCGAGCAGTACTTC
CASSERLAGVREQYF
>TRBJ2-5|.|TRBD2|TRBV24-1
TGTGCCACCAGTGAGTCGGGACTAGCGGAAGAGACCCAGTACTTC
CATSESGLAEETQYF
>TRBJ2-7|.|.|TRBV21-1
TGTGCCAGCAGCAAAGCGGGACTAGCGGTCTACGAGCAGTACTTC
CASSKAGLAVYEQYF
>TRBJ1-2|few|.|TRBV27
TGTGCCAGCAGTTGGGGGGATGGGTATGGCTACACCTTC
CASSWGDGYGYTF
>TRBJ2-1|.|TRBD2|TRBV28
TGTGCCAGCAGCTCACCCTCCTCTTCTCGCGGGAGAGGCTATGAGCAGTTCTTC
CASSSPSSSRGRGYEQFF
>TRBJ2-1|.|TRBD1|TRBV12-3/TRBV12-4
TGTGCCAGCAGTTTAATGGGACAGGGTTTGGAGTTCTTC
CASSLMGQGLEFF
>TRBJ1-2|.|TRBD1|TRBV27
TGTGCCAGCAGGGTGACAGGGGACTACACCTTC
CASRVTGDYTF
>TRBJ1-2|.|.|TRBV3-1/TRBV3-2
TGTGCCAGCAGCCAGATGGGCGTGGGTGGCTACACCTTC
CASSQMGVGGYTF
>TRBJ2-7|.|TRBD2|TRBV9
TGTGCCAGCAGCGTAGGTCTAGCGGGGGATCTCTCCTACGAGCAGTACTTC
CASSVGLAGDLSYEQYF
>TRBJ2-7|.|TRBD2|TRBV19
TGTGCCAGTAGTCCCACCGGGACTAGCGGGACGTCCTACGAGCAGTACTTC
CASSPTGTSGTSYEQYF
>TRBJ2-2|.|TRBD2|TRBV27
TGTGCCAGCAGTAGCGGGAGCCCGAACACCGGGGAGCTGTTTTTT
CASSSGSPNTGELFF
>TRBJ2-3|.|.|TRBV27
TGTGCCAGCAGACCCTATACGACAGGTCCAGATACGCAGTATTTT
CASRPYTTGPDTQYF
>TRBJ2-7|once|TRBD1|TRBV7-2
TGTGCCAGCAGCGCAACAGGGGGCTACGAGCAGTACTTC
CASSATGGYEQYF
>TRBJ1-5|.|.|TRBV27
TGTGCCAGCAGTTTCTCTGCTCTATGGCCCCAGCATTTT
CASSFSALWPQHF
>TRBJ2-3|.|.|TRBV2
TGTGCCATCTACCGACTAGACACAGATACGCAGTATTTT
CAIYRLDTDTQYF
>TRBJ2-7|.|TRBD2|TRBV30
TGTGCCTGGATGGCGGGAGGTGCCTACGAGCAGTACTTC
CAWMAGGAYEQYF
>TRBJ1-3|.|.|TRBV10-3
TGTGCCATCAGTGACGGGACCCGGGGGGACACCATATATTTT
CAISDGTRGDTIYF
>TRBJ1-2|.|.|TRBV12-3/TRBV12-4
TGTGCCAGCAGTTTGAGGGAATGGAAAGGCTACACCTTC
CASSLREWKGYTF
>TRBJ1-1|.|.|TRBV18
TGTGCCAGCTCACCTACAGGGTACACTGAAGCTTTCTTT
CASSPTGYTEAFF
>TRBJ1-3|few|.|TRBV5-5
TGTGCCAGCAGCTTCTGGTCTACCTCTGGAAACACCATATATTTT
CASSFWSTSGNTIYF
>TRBJ2-7|.|TRBD2|TRBV27
TGTGCCAGCAGTTTATCGGCCTCCGGGAGGCTGGGTCCATCCTACGAGCAGTACTTC
CASSLSASGRLGPSYEQYF
>TRBJ1-6|.|TRBD1|TRBV27
TGTGCCAGCAGAGACGATATAACGGGACAGGGGAATTCACCCCTCCACTTT
CASRDDITGQGNSPLHF
>TRBJ1-1|.|TRBD1|TRBV6-5
TGTGCCAGCAGTTACGACAGGGGGACTTGGGCTTTCTTT
CASSYDRGTWAFF
>TRBJ2-2|.|.|TRBV27
TGTGCCAGCAGTTTATATTTTCGCGGTGGCGGGGAGCTGTTTTTT
CASSLYFRGGGELFF
>TRBJ1-1|.|.|TRBV30
TGTGCCTGGAGTCTTAACAGGCAAGGAGCAGCTTTCTTT
CAWSLNRQGAAFF
>TRBJ2-2|.|.|TRBV27
TGTGCCAGCAGTTTCAGGGCCGGGGAGCTGTTTTTT
CASSFRAGELFF
>TRBJ2-1|.|TRBD2|TRBV11-2
TGTGCCAGCAGCTTCCTTTTTGGGCTAGCGGGAGAGCTGGGCCATGAGCAGTTCTTC
CASSFLFGLAGELGHEQFF